A selection of T cell receptor beta chains follows, all from one sample in a study of blood T cell repertoires in COVID-19. The method was immunoSEQ multiplex PCR; TCRdb's version includes in-frame clones alone and lacks a portion of them. The profile shows over 200,000 clones, 88% of them singletons. The sequenced material came from peripheral blood. These receptors were obtained from a man younger than 30 with active or convalescent COVID-19. Both conserved end residues are part of each CDR3. D genes are given only for firm matches. Clone size appears in some rows only: once, few, many, or a class for an expanded clone.

clone_size: .; cdr3_length: 18; v_call: TRBV9; d_call: .; j_call: TRBJ2-3; cdr3_aa: CASSVAGASGASTDTQYF; cdr3_nt: TGTGCCAGCAGCGTAGCGGGGGCTAGCGGTGCTAGCACAGATACGCAGTATTTT
clone_size: .; cdr3_length: 14; v_call: TRBV21-1; d_call: .; j_call: TRBJ2-7; cdr3_aa: CASSGQAARREQYF; cdr3_nt: TGTGCCAGCTCTGGACAGGCGGCTCGTAGGGAGCAGTACTTC
clone_size: .; cdr3_length: 14; v_call: TRBV10-1; d_call: .; j_call: TRBJ2-1; cdr3_aa: CASSEVDIDNEQFF; cdr3_nt: TGCGCCAGCAGTGAGGTGGACATAGACAATGAGCAGTTCTTC
clone_size: few; cdr3_length: 15; v_call: TRBV6-6; d_call: .; j_call: TRBJ1-1; cdr3_aa: CASSDRSWAYTEAFF; cdr3_nt: TGTGCCAGCAGCGATCGGTCCTGGGCCTACACTGAAGCTTTCTTT
clone_size: once; cdr3_length: 13; v_call: TRBV9; d_call: .; j_call: TRBJ1-1; cdr3_aa: CASSVVAGAEAFF; cdr3_nt: TGTGCCAGCAGCGTAGTGGCAGGGGCTGAAGCTTTCTTT
clone_size: .; cdr3_length: 15; v_call: TRBV5-8; d_call: TRBD2; j_call: TRBJ2-1; cdr3_aa: CASSPGLAANNEQFF; cdr3_nt: TGTGCCAGCAGCCCCGGACTAGCGGCCAACAATGAGCAGTTCTTC
clone_size: .; cdr3_length: 14; v_call: TRBV5-1; d_call: TRBD1; j_call: TRBJ2-7; cdr3_aa: CASSLTGQSYEQYF; cdr3_nt: TGCGCCAGCAGCTTAACGGGACAGTCCTACGAGCAGTACTTC
clone_size: .; cdr3_length: 14; v_call: TRBV18; d_call: .; j_call: TRBJ1-5; cdr3_aa: CASSPARSNQPQHF; cdr3_nt: TGTGCCAGCTCACCGGCCCGTAGCAATCAGCCCCAGCATTTT
clone_size: .; cdr3_length: 13; v_call: TRBV7-9; d_call: .; j_call: TRBJ2-7; cdr3_aa: CASRPGISYEQYF; cdr3_nt: TGTGCCAGCAGACCCGGGATTTCCTACGAGCAGTACTTC
clone_size: .; cdr3_length: 18; v_call: TRBV3-1/TRBV3-2; d_call: TRBD2; j_call: TRBJ2-3; cdr3_aa: CASSQEGGRPSSTDTQYF; cdr3_nt: TGTGCCAGCAGCCAAGAAGGCGGGAGACCCTCTAGCACAGATACGCAGTATTTT
clone_size: .; cdr3_length: 16; v_call: TRBV5-1; d_call: TRBD2; j_call: TRBJ2-2; cdr3_aa: CASSLGVAGRNGELFF; cdr3_nt: TGCGCCAGCAGCTTAGGAGTAGCGGGGCGGAATGGGGAGCTGTTTTTT
clone_size: .; cdr3_length: 15; v_call: TRBV14; d_call: .; j_call: TRBJ2-5; cdr3_aa: CASSLGDMRQETQYF; cdr3_nt: TGTGCCAGCAGCCTGGGGGACATGCGCCAAGAGACCCAGTACTTC
clone_size: .; cdr3_length: 15; v_call: TRBV7-9; d_call: TRBD1; j_call: TRBJ1-2; cdr3_aa: CASSSRDRPNYGYTF; cdr3_nt: TGTGCCAGCAGCTCGAGGGACAGACCTAACTATGGCTACACCTTC
clone_size: few; cdr3_length: 14; v_call: TRBV7-9; d_call: .; j_call: TRBJ1-1; cdr3_aa: CASSKQVTLDEAFF; cdr3_nt: TGTGCCAGCAGTAAACAGGTGACACTGGATGAAGCTTTCTTT
clone_size: .; cdr3_length: 12; v_call: TRBV29-1; d_call: .; j_call: TRBJ2-5; cdr3_aa: CSAPGSEETQYF; cdr3_nt: TGCAGCGCTCCGGGGAGCGAAGAGACCCAGTACTTC
clone_size: .; cdr3_length: 13; v_call: TRBV19; d_call: .; j_call: TRBJ2-5; cdr3_aa: CASSMGREETQYF; cdr3_nt: TGTGCCAGTAGTATGGGCAGGGAAGAGACCCAGTACTTC
clone_size: .; cdr3_length: 14; v_call: TRBV7-2; d_call: TRBD1; j_call: TRBJ2-5; cdr3_aa: CASSTQTGGETQYF; cdr3_nt: TGTGCCAGCAGCACCCAGACAGGGGGGGAGACCCAGTACTTC
clone_size: .; cdr3_length: 15; v_call: TRBV19; d_call: TRBD1; j_call: TRBJ1-1; cdr3_aa: CASSTTQGLGTEAFF; cdr3_nt: TGTGCCAGTAGTACAACACAGGGGTTGGGCACTGAAGCTTTCTTT
clone_size: once; cdr3_length: 15; v_call: TRBV4-1; d_call: TRBD1; j_call: TRBJ2-4; cdr3_aa: CASSLTGTGVNIQYF; cdr3_nt: TGCGCCAGCAGCCTAACCGGGACAGGGGTGAACATTCAGTACTTC
clone_size: .; cdr3_length: 17; v_call: TRBV14; d_call: TRBD1; j_call: TRBJ2-2; cdr3_aa: CASSLGYGTDYTGELFF; cdr3_nt: TGTGCCAGCAGCCTAGGCTACGGGACAGACTACACCGGGGAGCTGTTTTTT
clone_size: .; cdr3_length: 12; v_call: TRBV19; d_call: .; j_call: TRBJ2-7; cdr3_aa: CASSIASGEQYF; cdr3_nt: TGTGCCAGTAGTATAGCCTCAGGGGAGCAGTACTTC
clone_size: .; cdr3_length: 15; v_call: TRBV5-8; d_call: .; j_call: TRBJ1-5; cdr3_aa: CASSSTGHTNQPQHF; cdr3_nt: TGTGCCAGCAGCTCTACCGGACATACCAATCAGCCCCAGCATTTT
clone_size: .; cdr3_length: 14; v_call: TRBV5-6; d_call: .; j_call: TRBJ2-6; cdr3_aa: CASWSPSGANVLTF; cdr3_nt: TGTGCCAGCTGGAGTCCCTCTGGGGCCAACGTCCTGACTTTC
clone_size: few; cdr3_length: 13; v_call: TRBV2; d_call: .; j_call: TRBJ1-5; cdr3_aa: CASIRQPNQPQHF; cdr3_nt: TGTGCCAGCATTAGACAGCCAAATCAGCCCCAGCATTTT
clone_size: few; cdr3_length: 14; v_call: TRBV19; d_call: TRBD1; j_call: TRBJ2-5; cdr3_aa: CASKDRGRLETQYF; cdr3_nt: TGTGCCAGTAAGGACAGGGGCCGGCTGGAGACCCAGTACTTC
clone_size: .; cdr3_length: 16; v_call: TRBV9; d_call: TRBD1; j_call: TRBJ1-1; cdr3_aa: CASSVAGGVGKTEAFF; cdr3_nt: TGTGCCAGCAGCGTAGCAGGGGGCGTCGGGAAGACTGAAGCTTTCTTT
clone_size: once; cdr3_length: 18; v_call: TRBV2; d_call: .; j_call: TRBJ1-5; cdr3_aa: CASSEERADPKGGQPQHF; cdr3_nt: TGTGCCAGCAGTGAAGAAAGGGCGGACCCGAAAGGAGGTCAGCCCCAGCATTTT
clone_size: .; cdr3_length: 13; v_call: TRBV28; d_call: .; j_call: TRBJ1-6; cdr3_aa: CASRPPRDSPLHF; cdr3_nt: TGTGCCAGCAGACCACCTCGGGATTCACCCCTCCACTTT
clone_size: once; cdr3_length: 13; v_call: TRBV30; d_call: .; j_call: TRBJ2-7; cdr3_aa: CAWSVTSSSEQYF; cdr3_nt: TGTGCCTGGAGCGTAACATCCTCCTCCGAGCAGTACTTC
clone_size: .; cdr3_length: 14; v_call: TRBV27; d_call: .; j_call: TRBJ1-2; cdr3_aa: CASSFLAGGYGYTF; cdr3_nt: .
clone_size: .; cdr3_length: 14; v_call: TRBV7-2; d_call: .; j_call: TRBJ1-1; cdr3_aa: CASSLAQGYTEAFF; cdr3_nt: TGTGCCAGCAGCTTAGCACAGGGATACACTGAAGCTTTCTTT
clone_size: .; cdr3_length: 15; v_call: TRBV5-1; d_call: TRBD2; j_call: TRBJ2-7; cdr3_aa: CASSTGLAAIYEQYF; cdr3_nt: TGCGCCAGCAGCACGGGACTAGCGGCTATATACGAGCAGTACTTC
clone_size: .; cdr3_length: 14; v_call: TRBV19; d_call: .; j_call: TRBJ1-1; cdr3_aa: CASSTNHQGGGAFF; cdr3_nt: TGTGCCAGTAGTACAAACCATCAGGGTGGTGGGGCTTTCTTT
clone_size: .; cdr3_length: 14; v_call: TRBV28; d_call: .; j_call: TRBJ1-4; cdr3_aa: CASTPPGGAEKLFF; cdr3_nt: TGTGCCAGCACTCCCCCGGGGGGTGCCGAAAAACTGTTTTTT
clone_size: .; cdr3_length: 15; v_call: TRBV19; d_call: TRBD2; j_call: TRBJ2-1; cdr3_aa: CASNPSGSSYNEQFF; cdr3_nt: TGTGCCAGTAATCCTAGCGGGAGCTCCTACAATGAGCAGTTCTTC
clone_size: .; cdr3_length: 15; v_call: TRBV6-5; d_call: TRBD2; j_call: TRBJ2-7; cdr3_aa: CASRMASGSFYEQYF; cdr3_nt: TGTGCCAGCAGGATGGCTAGCGGGAGTTTCTACGAGCAGTACTTC
clone_size: .; cdr3_length: 13; v_call: TRBV10-1; d_call: .; j_call: TRBJ1-1; cdr3_aa: CASMGGGSTEAFF; cdr3_nt: TGCGCCAGCATGGGGGGTGGGAGCACTGAAGCTTTCTTT
clone_size: .; cdr3_length: 15; v_call: TRBV7-2; d_call: .; j_call: TRBJ2-7; cdr3_aa: CASSLGYTPPYEQYF; cdr3_nt: TGTGCCAGCAGCTTAGGGTACACACCTCCCTACGAGCAGTACTTC
clone_size: .; cdr3_length: 15; v_call: TRBV7-6; d_call: TRBD1; j_call: TRBJ2-7; cdr3_aa: CASSSGTGFSYEQYF; cdr3_nt: TGTGCCAGCAGCTCCGGGACAGGGTTTTCCTACGAGCAGTACTTC
clone_size: .; cdr3_length: 14; v_call: TRBV7-8; d_call: .; j_call: TRBJ2-7; cdr3_aa: CASSLARSGYEQYF; cdr3_nt: TGTGCCAGCAGCTTAGCGAGGTCGGGCTACGAGCAGTACTTC
clone_size: .; cdr3_length: 14; v_call: TRBV11-1; d_call: .; j_call: TRBJ1-1; cdr3_aa: CASSLVPDWTEAFF; cdr3_nt: TGTGCCAGCAGCTTAGTCCCTGACTGGACTGAAGCTTTCTTT
clone_size: .; cdr3_length: 16; v_call: TRBV4-3; d_call: .; j_call: TRBJ2-2; cdr3_aa: CASSQSNRDVTGELFF; cdr3_nt: TGCGCCAGCAGCCAATCAAACAGGGATGTAACCGGGGAGCTGTTTTTT
clone_size: few; cdr3_length: 16; v_call: TRBV10-1; d_call: TRBD1; j_call: TRBJ2-2; cdr3_aa: CASSERTGANTGELFF; cdr3_nt: TGCGCCAGCAGTGAACGGACAGGGGCGAACACCGGGGAGCTGTTTTTT
clone_size: many; cdr3_length: 19; v_call: TRBV28; d_call: TRBD2; j_call: TRBJ2-2; cdr3_aa: CASSVRPGLAGARTGELFF; cdr3_nt: TGTGCCAGCAGTGTAAGACCGGGACTAGCGGGAGCCCGCACCGGGGAGCTGTTTTTT
clone_size: .; cdr3_length: 13; v_call: TRBV7-8; d_call: .; j_call: TRBJ2-7; cdr3_aa: CASSLGELGEQYF; cdr3_nt: TGTGCCAGCAGCTTAGGGGAGTTGGGCGAGCAGTACTTC
clone_size: .; cdr3_length: 20; v_call: TRBV10-2; d_call: TRBD2; j_call: TRBJ2-1; cdr3_aa: CASSEQIRLAGEEGHNEQFF; cdr3_nt: TGCGCCAGCAGTGAGCAAATCAGACTAGCGGGAGAGGAAGGCCACAATGAGCAGTTCTTC
clone_size: .; cdr3_length: 15; v_call: TRBV5-4; d_call: TRBD2; j_call: TRBJ2-1; cdr3_aa: CASSPASGGYNEQFF; cdr3_nt: TGTGCCAGCAGCCCCGCTAGCGGGGGCTACAATGAGCAGTTCTTC
clone_size: .; cdr3_length: 15; v_call: TRBV7-9; d_call: TRBD1; j_call: TRBJ1-2; cdr3_aa: CASSLRQGGDYGYTF; cdr3_nt: TGTGCCAGCAGTCTGAGACAGGGGGGAGACTATGGCTACACCTTC
clone_size: .; cdr3_length: 14; v_call: TRBV28; d_call: .; j_call: TRBJ1-2; cdr3_aa: CATFSLQALGLYTF; cdr3_nt: TGTGCCACCTTCTCACTACAGGCCCTCGGCCTCTACACCTTC
clone_size: .; cdr3_length: 14; v_call: TRBV21-1; d_call: .; j_call: TRBJ1-3; cdr3_aa: CASSRAGQRNTIYF; cdr3_nt: TGTGCCAGCAGCAGGGCGGGACAGAGAAACACCATATATTTT
clone_size: .; cdr3_length: 15; v_call: TRBV6-2/TRBV6-3; d_call: .; j_call: TRBJ2-7; cdr3_aa: CASSYGAGHTYEQYF; cdr3_nt: TGTGCCAGCAGTTACGGCGCGGGGCATACCTACGAGCAGTACTTC
clone_size: .; cdr3_length: 13; v_call: TRBV11-2; d_call: .; j_call: TRBJ2-7; cdr3_aa: CASSLVGSGEQYF; cdr3_nt: TGTGCCAGCAGCTTAGTTGGTAGCGGCGAGCAGTACTTC
clone_size: .; cdr3_length: 13; v_call: TRBV19; d_call: .; j_call: TRBJ1-1; cdr3_aa: CASSTYPNTEAFF; cdr3_nt: TGTGCCAGTAGTACCTACCCGAACACTGAAGCTTTCTTT
clone_size: .; cdr3_length: 14; v_call: TRBV15; d_call: .; j_call: TRBJ1-6; cdr3_aa: CATRERVNNSPLHF; cdr3_nt: TGTGCCACCAGGGAGCGTGTAAATAATTCACCCCTCCACTTT
clone_size: .; cdr3_length: 14; v_call: TRBV4-3; d_call: TRBD1; j_call: TRBJ1-6; cdr3_aa: CASSQNDRGSPLHF; cdr3_nt: TGCGCCAGCAGCCAAAACGACAGGGGATCGCCCCTCCACTTT
clone_size: many; cdr3_length: 14; v_call: TRBV11-2; d_call: TRBD2; j_call: TRBJ2-5; cdr3_aa: CASSGSGGQETQYF; cdr3_nt: TGTGCCAGCAGCGGCAGCGGGGGGCAAGAGACCCAGTACTTC